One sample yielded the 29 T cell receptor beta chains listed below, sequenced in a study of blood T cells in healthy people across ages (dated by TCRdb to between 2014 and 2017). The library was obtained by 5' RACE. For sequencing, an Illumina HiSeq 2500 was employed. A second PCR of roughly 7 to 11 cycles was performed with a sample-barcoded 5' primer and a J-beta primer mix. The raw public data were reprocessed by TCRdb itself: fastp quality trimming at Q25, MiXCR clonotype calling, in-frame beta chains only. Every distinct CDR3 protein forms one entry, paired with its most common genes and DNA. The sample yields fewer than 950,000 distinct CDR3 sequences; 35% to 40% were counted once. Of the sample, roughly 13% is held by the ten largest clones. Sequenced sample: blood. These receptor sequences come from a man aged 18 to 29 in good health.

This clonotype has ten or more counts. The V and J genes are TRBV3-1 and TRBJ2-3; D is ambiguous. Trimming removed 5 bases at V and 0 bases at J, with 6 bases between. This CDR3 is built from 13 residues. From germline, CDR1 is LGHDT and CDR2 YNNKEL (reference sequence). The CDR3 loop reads CASSSISTDTQYF. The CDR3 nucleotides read TGTGCCAGCAGCTCAATCAGCACAGATACGCAGTATTTT.

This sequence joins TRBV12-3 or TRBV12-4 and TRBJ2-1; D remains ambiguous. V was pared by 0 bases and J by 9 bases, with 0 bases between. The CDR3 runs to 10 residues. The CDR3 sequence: CASSLAEQFF. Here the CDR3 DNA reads TGTGCCAGCAGTTTAGCTGAGCAGTTCTTC.

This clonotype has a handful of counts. CDR3 nucleotide sequence: TGTGCCAGCAGCCAAGAATTCAGACTCACTGAAGCTTTCTTT. It is translated as CASSQEFRLTEAFF. The J gene is TRBJ1-1, the V gene TRBV3-1, with D uncertain. Trimming took 0 bases from V and 4 from J, leaving 9 bases between them. CDR3 length: 14 residues. The germline CDR1 and CDR2 sequences are LGHDT and YNNKEL (reference sequence). Drawing the rest from reference TRBV3-1 and TRBJ1-1, the complete variable domain is DTAVSQTPKYLVTQMGNDKSIKCEQNLGHDTMYWYKQDSKKFLKIMFSYNNKELIINETVPNRFSPKSPDKAHLNLHINSLELGDSAVYFCASSQEFRLTEAFFGQGTRLTVV.

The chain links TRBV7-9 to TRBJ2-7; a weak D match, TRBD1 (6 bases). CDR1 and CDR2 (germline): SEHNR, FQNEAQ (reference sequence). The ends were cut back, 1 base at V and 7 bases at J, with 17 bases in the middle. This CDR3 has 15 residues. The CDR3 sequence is CASSLVAGVLDEQYF. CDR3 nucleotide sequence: TGTGCCAGCAGCTTAGTCGCAGGGGTTTTGGATGAGCAGTACTTC.

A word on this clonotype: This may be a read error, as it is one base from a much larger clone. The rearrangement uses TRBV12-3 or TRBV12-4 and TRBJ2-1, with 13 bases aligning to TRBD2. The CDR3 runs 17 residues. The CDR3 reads CASSTSGGALSYNVQFF. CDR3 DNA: TGTGCCAGCAGTACTAGCGGGGGGGCCTTATCCTACAATGTGCAGTTCTTC.

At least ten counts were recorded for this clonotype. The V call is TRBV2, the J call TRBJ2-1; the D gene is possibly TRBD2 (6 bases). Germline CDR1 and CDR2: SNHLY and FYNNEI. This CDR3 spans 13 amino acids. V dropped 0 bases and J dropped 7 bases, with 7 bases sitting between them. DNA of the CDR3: TGTGCCAGCAGTGAAGCGGAGGGGAATGAGCAGTTCTTC. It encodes CASSEAEGNEQFF.

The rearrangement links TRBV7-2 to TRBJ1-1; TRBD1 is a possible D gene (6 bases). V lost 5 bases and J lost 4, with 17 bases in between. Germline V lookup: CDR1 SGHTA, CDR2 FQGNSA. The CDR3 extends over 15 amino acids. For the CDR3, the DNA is TGTGCCAGCAGCCTTACCGGGACAACCCTCACTGAAGCTTTCTTT. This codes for CASSLTGTTLTEAFF.

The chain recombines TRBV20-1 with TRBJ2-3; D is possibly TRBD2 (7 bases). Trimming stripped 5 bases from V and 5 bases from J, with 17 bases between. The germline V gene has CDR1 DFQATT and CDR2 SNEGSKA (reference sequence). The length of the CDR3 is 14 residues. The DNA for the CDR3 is TGCAGTGCTCTACCCGGGGGGCCTAGAGATACGCAGTATTTT. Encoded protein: CSALPGGPRDTQYF.

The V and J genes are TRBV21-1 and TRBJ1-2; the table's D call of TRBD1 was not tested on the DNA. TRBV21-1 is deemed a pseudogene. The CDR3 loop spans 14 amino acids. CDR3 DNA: TGTGCCAGCAGCAAAGAAACAGGGGCGTGGGGCTACACCTTC. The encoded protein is CASSKETGAWGYTF.

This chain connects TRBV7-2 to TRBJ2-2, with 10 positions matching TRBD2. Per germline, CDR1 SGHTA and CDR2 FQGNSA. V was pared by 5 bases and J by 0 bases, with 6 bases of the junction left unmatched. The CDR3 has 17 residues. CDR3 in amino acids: CASSVTSGPTNTGELFF. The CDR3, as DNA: TGTGCCAGCAGCGTGACTAGCGGGCCGACGAACACCGGGGAGCTGTTTTTT.

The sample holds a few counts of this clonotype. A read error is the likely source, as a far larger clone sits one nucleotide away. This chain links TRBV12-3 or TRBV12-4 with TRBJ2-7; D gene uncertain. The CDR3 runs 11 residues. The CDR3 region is CASSSTYGQYF. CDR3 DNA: TGTGCCAGCAGTTCGACCTACGGGCAGTACTTC.

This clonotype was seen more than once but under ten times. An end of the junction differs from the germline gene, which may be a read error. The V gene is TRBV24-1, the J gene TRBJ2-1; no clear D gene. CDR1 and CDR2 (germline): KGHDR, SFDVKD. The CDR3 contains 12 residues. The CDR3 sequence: CASAGSSNEQFF. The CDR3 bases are TGTGCCAGTGCCGGGTCCTCCAATGAGCAGTTCTTC.

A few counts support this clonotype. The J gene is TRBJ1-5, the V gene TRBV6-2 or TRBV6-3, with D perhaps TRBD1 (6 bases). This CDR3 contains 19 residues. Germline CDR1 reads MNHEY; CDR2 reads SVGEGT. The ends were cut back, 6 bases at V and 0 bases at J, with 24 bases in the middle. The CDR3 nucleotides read TGTGCCAGCAGGGGAGAACAGGGCGGGCCCACCTATAGCAATCAGCCCCAGCATTTT. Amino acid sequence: CASRGEQGGPTYSNQPQHF.

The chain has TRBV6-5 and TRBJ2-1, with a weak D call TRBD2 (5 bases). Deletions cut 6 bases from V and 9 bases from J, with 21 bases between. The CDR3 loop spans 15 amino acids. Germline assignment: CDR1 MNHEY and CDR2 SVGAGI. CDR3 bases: TGTGCCAGCAGCGCCACTAGGACCGGGCATCGTGAGCAGTTCTTC. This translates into CASSATRTGHREQFF.

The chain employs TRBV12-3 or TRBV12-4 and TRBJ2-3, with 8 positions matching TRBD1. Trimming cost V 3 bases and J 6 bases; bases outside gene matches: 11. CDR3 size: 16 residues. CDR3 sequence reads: CASSFIGTGEGDTQYF. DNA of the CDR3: TGTGCCAGCAGTTTTATCGGGACAGGCGAAGGGGATACGCAGTATTTT.

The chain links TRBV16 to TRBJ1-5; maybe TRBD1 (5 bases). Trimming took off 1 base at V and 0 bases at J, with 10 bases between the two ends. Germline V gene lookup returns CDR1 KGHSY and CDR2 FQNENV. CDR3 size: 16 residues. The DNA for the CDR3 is TGTGCCAGCAGCCAATTTTCGAGGGGTAGCAATCAGCCCCAGCATTTT. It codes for CASSQFSRGSNQPQHF.

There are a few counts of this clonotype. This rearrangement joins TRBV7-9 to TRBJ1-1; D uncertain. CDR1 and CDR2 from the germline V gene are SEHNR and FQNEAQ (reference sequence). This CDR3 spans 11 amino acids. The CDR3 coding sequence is TGTGCGGCCCGGGAGAACACTGAAGCTTTCTTT. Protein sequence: CAARENTEAFF. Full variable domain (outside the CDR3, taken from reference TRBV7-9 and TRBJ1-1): DTGVSQNPRHKITKRGQNVTFRCDPISEHNRLYWYRQTLGQGPEFLTYFQNEAQLEKSRLLSDRFSAERPKGSFSTLEIQRTEQGDSAMYLCAARENTEAFFGQGTRLTVV.

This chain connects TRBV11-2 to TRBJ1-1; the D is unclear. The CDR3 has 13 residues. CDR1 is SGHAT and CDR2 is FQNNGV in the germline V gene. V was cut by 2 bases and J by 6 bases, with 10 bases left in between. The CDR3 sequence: CASSLSRQAEAFF. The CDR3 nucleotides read TGTGCCAGCAGCTTAAGTCGGCAGGCTGAAGCTTTCTTT.

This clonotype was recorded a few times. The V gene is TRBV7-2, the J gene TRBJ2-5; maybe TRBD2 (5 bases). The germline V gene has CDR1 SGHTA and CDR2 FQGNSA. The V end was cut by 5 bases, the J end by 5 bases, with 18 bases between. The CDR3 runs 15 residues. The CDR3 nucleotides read TGTGCCAGCAGCCCCCAGTCCGGGGTTGGGGAGACCCAGTACTTC. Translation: CASSPQSGVGETQYF.

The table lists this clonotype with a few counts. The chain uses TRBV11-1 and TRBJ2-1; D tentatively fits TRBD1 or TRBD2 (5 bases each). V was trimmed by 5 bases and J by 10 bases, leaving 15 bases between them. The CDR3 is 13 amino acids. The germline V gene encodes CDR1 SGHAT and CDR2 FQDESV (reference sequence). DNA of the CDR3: TGTGCCAGCAGCCTAATGGGGACCCAAGAGCAGTTCTTC. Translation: CASSLMGTQEQFF.

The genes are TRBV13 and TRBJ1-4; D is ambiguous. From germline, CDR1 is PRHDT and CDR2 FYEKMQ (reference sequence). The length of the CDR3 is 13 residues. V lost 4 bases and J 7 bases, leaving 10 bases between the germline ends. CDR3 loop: CASSSPPREKLFF. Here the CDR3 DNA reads TGTGCCAGCAGCTCCCCTCCACGTGAAAAACTGTTTTTT. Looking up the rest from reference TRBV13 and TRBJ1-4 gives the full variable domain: AAGVIQSPRHLIKEKRETATLKCYPIPRHDTVYWYQQGPGQDPQFLISFYEKMQSDKGSIPDRFSAQQFSDYHSELNMSSLELGDSALYFCASSSPPREKLFFGSGTQLSVL.

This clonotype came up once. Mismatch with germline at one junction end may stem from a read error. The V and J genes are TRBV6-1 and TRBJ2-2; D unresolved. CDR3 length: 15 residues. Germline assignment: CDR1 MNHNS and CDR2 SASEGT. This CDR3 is CASSAVNLNAGELFF. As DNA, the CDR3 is TGTGCCAGCAGTGCTGTGAACTTGAACGCCGGGGAGCTGTTTTTT.

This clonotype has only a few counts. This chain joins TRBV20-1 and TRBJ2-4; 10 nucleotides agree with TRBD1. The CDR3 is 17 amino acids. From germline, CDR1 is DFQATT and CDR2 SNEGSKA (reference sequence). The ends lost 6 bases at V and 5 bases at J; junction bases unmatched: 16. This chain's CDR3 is CSAGGVTGTGEENIQYF. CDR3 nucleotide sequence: TGCAGTGCAGGGGGGGTCACCGGGACAGGGGAGGAAAACATTCAGTACTTC.

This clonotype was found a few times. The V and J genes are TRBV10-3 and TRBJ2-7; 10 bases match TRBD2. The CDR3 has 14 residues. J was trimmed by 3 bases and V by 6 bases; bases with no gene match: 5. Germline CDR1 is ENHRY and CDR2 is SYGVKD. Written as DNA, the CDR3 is TGTGCCATCAGCGGACTAGCGGAAAGCTACGAGCAGTACTTC. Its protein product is CAISGLAESYEQYF.

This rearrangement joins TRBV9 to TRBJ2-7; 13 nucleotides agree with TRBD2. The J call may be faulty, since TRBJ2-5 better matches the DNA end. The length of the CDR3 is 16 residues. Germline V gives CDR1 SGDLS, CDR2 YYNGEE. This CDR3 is CASSGSGTSGIETQYF. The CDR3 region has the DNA TGTGCCAGCAGCGGATCCGGGACTAGCGGGATCGAGACCCAGTACTTC.

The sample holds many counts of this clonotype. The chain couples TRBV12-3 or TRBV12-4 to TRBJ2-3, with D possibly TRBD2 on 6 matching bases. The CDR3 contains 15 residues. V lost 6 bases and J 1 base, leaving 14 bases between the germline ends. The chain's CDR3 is CASSPRGSGTDTQYF. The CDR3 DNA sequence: TGTGCCAGCAGCCCTCGGGGGTCTGGCACAGATACGCAGTATTTT.

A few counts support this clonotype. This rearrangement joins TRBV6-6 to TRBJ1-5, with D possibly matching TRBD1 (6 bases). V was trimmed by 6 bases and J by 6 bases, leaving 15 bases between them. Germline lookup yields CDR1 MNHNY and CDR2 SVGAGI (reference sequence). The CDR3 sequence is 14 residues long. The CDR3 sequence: CASSPVGGRQPQHF. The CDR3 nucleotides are TGTGCCAGCAGCCCCGTGGGGGGCCGTCAGCCCCAGCATTTT.

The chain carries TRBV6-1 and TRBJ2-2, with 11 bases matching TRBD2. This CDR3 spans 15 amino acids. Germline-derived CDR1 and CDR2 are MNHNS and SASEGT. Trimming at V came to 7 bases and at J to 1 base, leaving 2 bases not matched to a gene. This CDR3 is CASKTSGVNTGELFF. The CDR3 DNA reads TGTGCCAGCAAGACTAGCGGGGTGAACACCGGGGAGCTGTTTTTT.

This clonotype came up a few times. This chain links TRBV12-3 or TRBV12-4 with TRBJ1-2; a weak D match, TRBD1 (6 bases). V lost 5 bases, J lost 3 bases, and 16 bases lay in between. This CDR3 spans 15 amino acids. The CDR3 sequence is CASSRGPQPYYGYTF. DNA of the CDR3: TGTGCCAGCAGTCGGGGGCCACAACCCTACTATGGCTACACCTTC.